These T cell receptor beta chains were read from a single sample in a study of T cells in Graves' hyperthyroidism and ophthalmopathy. From the multiplex PCR reads, TCRdb called clonotypes with MiXCR, one entry per CDR3 protein. The data contain 380,000 or so distinct CDR3 sequences, around 14% of them singletons. The sequenced material came from blood. These receptors all stem from a woman in her 30s with Graves' hyperthyroidism. Both conserved end residues are part of each CDR3. The order of the fields is D gene, J gene, CDR3 length, clone size, V gene, CDR3 protein, CDR3 DNA. D genes are given only for firm matches. The size entry is marked missing in some rows and otherwise reads once, few, many or a size class.

TRBD2 TRBJ2-3 17 few TRBV3-1 CASSSPMTSGSTDTQYF TGTGCCAGCAGCTCCCCAATGACTAGCGGGAGCACAGATACGCAGTATTTT
TRBD2 TRBJ2-1 16 few TRBV18 CASSPTAGNSYNEQFF TGTGCCAGCTCACCGACAGCGGGGAACTCCTACAATGAGCAGTTCTTC
TRBD2 TRBJ2-3 16 . TRBV27 CASSLVSGFRPDTQYF TGTGCCAGCAGTTTGGTTAGCGGGTTTCGTCCAGATACGCAGTATTTT
TRBD2 TRBJ2-2 15 . TRBV4-1 CASSQEGLADGGLFF TGCGCCAGCAGCCAAGAAGGGCTAGCGGATGGGGGGCTGTTTTTT
TRBD1 TRBJ2-2 16 many TRBV5-5 CASSVRQGTNTGELFF TGTGCCAGCAGCGTTAGACAGGGAACGAACACCGGGGAGCTGTTTTTT
TRBD1 TRBJ2-7 15 many TRBV6-1 CASSYGTGVGNEQYF TGTGCCAGCAGTTACGGGACAGGGGTGGGGAACGAGCAGTACTTC
TRBD2 TRBJ2-1 17 few TRBV9 CASSYGLAGRPYNEQFF TGTGCCAGCAGCTACGGACTAGCGGGGCGCCCCTACAATGAGCAGTTCTTC
TRBD2 TRBJ2-5 15 many TRBV5-4 CASSLGLREEETQYF TGTGCCAGCAGCTTGGGTTTGCGGGAGGAAGAGACCCAGTACTTC
. TRBJ1-5 14 few TRBV28 CASYEGRVEQPQHF TGTGCCAGCTACGAAGGCAGGGTGGAGCAGCCCCAGCATTTT
. TRBJ2-3 15 many TRBV6-2/TRBV6-3 CASSYSSGSTDTQYF TGTGCCAGCAGTTACTCGAGTGGGAGTACAGATACGCAGTATTTT
. TRBJ2-1 15 many TRBV9 CASTRTGLDHNEQFF TGTGCCAGCACCCGAACGGGACTCGACCATAATGAGCAGTTCTTC
TRBD1 TRBJ1-4 13 many TRBV25-1 CASQTGADEKLFF TGTGCCAGCCAAACAGGGGCGGACGAAAAACTGTTTTTT
. TRBJ1-6 12 many TRBV7-2 CASSHSNSPLHF TGTGCCAGCAGCCATAGTAATTCACCCCTCCACTTT
. TRBJ1-1 14 many TRBV3-1 CASSPGQFNTEAFF TGTGCCAGCAGCCCTGGACAGTTTAACACTGAAGCTTTCTTT
. TRBJ2-4 16 . TRBV5-6 CASSSSLELAKNIQYF TGTGCCAGCTCTTCCTCCCTGGAACTAGCCAAAAACATTCAGTACTTC
. TRBJ1-2 15 many TRBV12-3/TRBV12-4 CASSLSGREVGGYTF TGTGCCAGCAGTTTATCTGGGCGCGAGGTTGGAGGCTACACCTTC
. TRBJ2-2 16 many TRBV15 CATSRDLGAGTGELFF TGTGCCACCAGCAGAGATCTCGGGGCGGGGACCGGGGAGCTGTTTTTT
. TRBJ2-1 14 . TRBV3-1 CASSQRTDTQLPFF TGTGCCAGCAGCCAACGGACTGATACCCAACTTCCGTTCTTC
. TRBJ2-7 13 . TRBV20-1 CSARPEQRYEQYF TGCAGTGCTAGACCTGAACAGAGATACGAGCAGTACTTC
TRBD1 TRBJ2-2 15 many TRBV12-3/TRBV12-4 CASSFPDRVAGELFF TGTGCCAGCAGTTTCCCCGACAGGGTAGCCGGGGAGCTGTTTTTT
TRBD2 TRBJ2-7 16 many TRBV5-1 CASSLLPSGDSYEQYF TGCGCCAGCAGCTTGCTCCCTAGCGGAGACTCCTACGAGCAGTACTTC
. TRBJ1-5 14 . TRBV20-1 CSASQLYSNQPQHF TGCAGTGCTAGCCAGTTATATAGCAATCAGCCCCAGCATTTT
TRBD2 TRBJ2-7 15 few TRBV5-1 CASSLEGGGGDEQYF TGCGCCAGCAGCTTGGAAGGGGGCGGGGGGGACGAGCAGTACTTC
. TRBJ1-6 14 . TRBV5-6 CASSLSQGDSPLHF TGTGCCAGCAGCCTTAGCCAGGGTGATTCACCCCTCCACTTT
. TRBJ1-2 16 . TRBV27 CASRRRTDSANYGYTF TGTGCCAGCAGGCGCCGCACGGACTCAGCTAACTATGGCTACACCTTC
. TRBJ2-3 15 few TRBV7-2 CASSRLPANTDTQYF TGTGCCAGCAGCCGACTGCCAGCAAACACAGATACGCAGTATTTT
TRBD2 TRBJ2-3 15 few TRBV20-1 CSARDPGGRTDTQYF TGCAGTGCTAGAGACCCGGGAGGTCGCACAGATACGCAGTATTTT
TRBD2 TRBJ2-1 15 few TRBV7-2 CASSPGGGRRNEQFF TGTGCCAGCAGTCCGGGCGGCGGGAGGAGGAATGAGCAGTTCTTC
. TRBJ2-5 16 many TRBV20-1 CSAVDQGNVRIETQYF TGCAGTGCTGTAGACCAGGGAAACGTGAGGATCGAGACCCAGTACTTC
. TRBJ2-7 12 many TRBV2 CASKPSRYEQYF TGTGCCAGCAAACCCAGCCGCTACGAGCAGTACTTC
TRBD2 TRBJ2-2 18 few TRBV7-9 CASSPMTRGRVYTGELFF TGTGCCAGCAGCCCGATGACTAGAGGGAGGGTGTACACCGGGGAGCTGTTTTTT
TRBD1 TRBJ2-6 20 few TRBV28 CASTIRQGATPFTGANVLTF TGTGCCAGCACTATAAGACAGGGGGCAACGCCCTTCACTGGGGCCAACGTCCTGACTTTC
. TRBJ2-2 17 . TRBV19 CASRHFGGGWGTGELFF TGTGCCAGTAGGCACTTTGGGGGGGGCTGGGGCACCGGGGAGCTGTTTTTT
TRBD2 TRBJ2-1 16 many TRBV7-2 CASSLWSGARRESQFF TGTGCCAGCAGCTTATGGTCTGGGGCTCGGCGGGAGTCGCAGTTCTTC
. TRBJ1-5 14 many TRBV6-1 CASSPSQGNQPQHF TGTGCCAGCAGCCCCTCGCAGGGTAATCAGCCCCAGCATTTT
TRBD1 TRBJ2-7 14 many TRBV20-1 CSARSDRGSYEQYF TGCAGTGCTCGATCGGACAGGGGCTCCTACGAGCAGTACTTC
. TRBJ2-3 17 many TRBV28 CASSPGGSGLPTDTQYF TGTGCCAGCAGTCCAGGGGGGTCAGGACTGCCAACAGATACGCAGTATTTT
. TRBJ2-3 16 many TRBV27 CASSDRDHESTDTQYF TGTGCCAGCAGCGACCGGGACCACGAAAGCACAGATACGCAGTATTTT
TRBD1 TRBJ2-1 16 many TRBV28 CASSGQEHSSYNEQFF TGTGCCAGCAGCGGACAGGAGCATAGCTCCTACAATGAGCAGTTCTTC
TRBD2 TRBJ2-1 17 . TRBV11-2 CASSQDHSGRSYNEQFF TGTGCCAGCAGCCAAGATCACAGCGGGAGGTCCTACAATGAGCAGTTCTTC
TRBD1 TRBJ2-5 14 many TRBV25-1 CASSELSGGETQYF TGTGCCAGCAGTGAATTGTCAGGGGGAGAGACCCAGTACTTC
TRBD2 TRBJ2-1 16 many TRBV7-8 CASSPMETSGYNEQFF TGTGCCAGCAGCCCCATGGAAACTAGCGGCTACAATGAGCAGTTCTTC
TRBD1 TRBJ1-2 17 many TRBV10-3 CAISEPDRVPSNYGYTF TGTGCCATCAGTGAGCCAGACAGGGTTCCCTCTAACTATGGCTACACCTTC
. TRBJ2-3 12 few TRBV30 CAWSVSPDTQYF TGTGCCTGGAGTGTATCCCCAGATACGCAGTATTTT
. TRBJ2-1 11 many TRBV28 CATSSYNEQFF TGTGCCACATCTAGCTACAATGAGCAGTTCTTC
TRBD1 TRBJ2-1 16 many TRBV27 CASSLGQASRDNEQFF TGTGCCAGCAGTCTGGGACAGGCCTCGAGGGACAATGAGCAGTTCTTC
. TRBJ2-3 16 . TRBV5-1 CASSQLGHPGPDTQYF TGCGCCAGCAGCCAATTGGGACACCCTGGCCCAGATACGCAGTATTTT
. TRBJ2-7 16 few TRBV20-1 CSARAGSGTVTYEQYF TGCAGTGCTAGGGCGGGCTCCGGGACGGTCACCTACGAGCAGTACTTC
. TRBJ2-1 16 . TRBV30 CAWSADLGRAYNEQFF TGTGCCTGGAGTGCAGACCTGGGAAGGGCTTACAATGAGCAGTTCTTC
. TRBJ1-2 14 many TRBV6-1 CASSPTAGRYGYTF TGTGCCAGCAGTCCGACAGCGGGACGCTATGGCTACACCTTC
. TRBJ2-3 15 many TRBV6-2/TRBV6-3 CASSYRSVRADTQYF TGTGCCAGCAGTTACCGGTCTGTTCGGGCAGATACGCAGTATTTT
. TRBJ2-1 14 many TRBV20-1 CSAQPPHSANEQFF TGCAGTGCTCAACCCCCCCATTCGGCCAATGAGCAGTTCTTC
TRBD2 TRBJ2-1 17 few TRBV3-1 CASSQVSGIDSYNEQFF TGTGCCAGCAGCCAAGTTAGCGGGATAGATTCCTACAATGAGCAGTTCTTC
. TRBJ2-1 13 many TRBV12-3/TRBV12-4 CASSLVEVGVQFF TGTGCCAGCAGTTTAGTAGAGGTAGGGGTGCAGTTCTTC
. TRBJ1-2 9 few TRBV7-9 CASSTHLTF TGTGCCAGCAGCACTCACCTCACCTTC